This TCR beta chain comes out of a study of CD8+CD57+ T cells in acquired aplastic anemia. Individuals selected for sequencing had exhibited CD8+CD57+ cell expansion on flow cytometry. CDR3 and TCR beta VDJ profiling relied on genomic DNA as the template. One entry per CDR3 protein results from TCRdb running MiXCR on the reads. Of some 170,000 distinct CDR3 sequences in the sample, 40% to 50% were seen once. From germline, CDR1 is LNHDA and CDR2 SQIVND (reference sequence). The J segment lost 0 bases and the V segment lost 5 bases, leaving 12 bases of the junction unmatched. The CDR3 is made up of 18 amino acids.

The sample comprised sorted CD4+, CD8+, or CD8+CD57+ T cells (not recorded which) from PBMCs. The rearrangement uses TRBV19 and TRBJ2-4, with 8 bases lining up with TRBD2. This sequence originates from a human donor with aplastic anemia. For the CDR3, the DNA is TGTGCCAGTAGTCGCGGCGGGGGGATCCTTCTAGCCAAAAACATTCAGTACTTC. The encoded protein is CASSRGGGILLAKNIQYF.